This TCR beta chain emerged from a study of T cells in Graves' hyperthyroidism and ophthalmopathy. Findings and limits, study-wide: Model output signaled ophthalmopathy a median roughly 6.5 months ahead of onset.

Patients were excluded because of uncontrolled infection, other autoimmune disease, pregnancy or lactation. This clonotype was observed many times. Its antigen is as yet unknown. CDR1 and CDR2 (germline): SEHNR, FQNEAQ (reference sequence). The CDR3 is 15 residues long. Trimming at V came to 5 bases and at J to 5 bases, leaving 11 bases not matched to a gene. The source material, RNA transcripts, was used to amplify TCR beta CDR3 regions. TCR CDR3 regions were first amplified by RT-PCR with HTBI primers. Via MiXCR, TCRdb re-called the multiplex PCR reads, giving one row per CDR3 protein. This sample carries about 400,000 distinct CDR3 sequences, 14% of them seen once, and the ten largest clones take around a fifth.

This sequence joins TRBV7-9 and TRBJ2-7, with 8 bases aligning to TRBD1. Sequencing used blood. The source is a woman aged 25 to 39 with Graves' ophthalmopathy. The CDR3 sequence: CASSPRTGNNNEQYF. The CDR3 coding sequence is TGTGCCAGCAGCCCCCGGACAGGGAATAACAACGAGCAGTACTTC. Variable domain in full (rest from reference TRBV7-9 and TRBJ2-7): DTGVSQNPRHKITKRGQNVTFRCDPISEHNRLYWYRQTLGQGPEFLTYFQNEAQLEKSRLLSDRFSAERPKGSFSTLEIQRTEQGDSAMYLCASSPRTGNNNEQYFGPGTRLTVT.